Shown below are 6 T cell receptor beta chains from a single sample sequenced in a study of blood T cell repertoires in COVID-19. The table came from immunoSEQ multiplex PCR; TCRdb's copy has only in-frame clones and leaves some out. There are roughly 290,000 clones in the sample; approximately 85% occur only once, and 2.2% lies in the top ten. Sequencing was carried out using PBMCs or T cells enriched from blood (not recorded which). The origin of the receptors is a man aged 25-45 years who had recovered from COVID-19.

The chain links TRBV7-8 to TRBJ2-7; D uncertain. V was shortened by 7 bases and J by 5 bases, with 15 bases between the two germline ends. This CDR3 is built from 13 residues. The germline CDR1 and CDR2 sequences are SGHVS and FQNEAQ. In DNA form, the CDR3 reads TGTGCCAGCACCCCCCCCGGGTTCCACGAGCAGTACTTC. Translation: CASTPPGFHEQYF.

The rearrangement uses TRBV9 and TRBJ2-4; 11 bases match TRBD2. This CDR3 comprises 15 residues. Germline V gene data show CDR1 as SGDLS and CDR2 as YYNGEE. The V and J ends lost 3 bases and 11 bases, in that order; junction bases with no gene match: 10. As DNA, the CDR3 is TGTGCCAGCAGCGCCTCCACTAGCGGGGGTTCGGTTCAGTACTTC. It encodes CASSASTSGGSVQYF.

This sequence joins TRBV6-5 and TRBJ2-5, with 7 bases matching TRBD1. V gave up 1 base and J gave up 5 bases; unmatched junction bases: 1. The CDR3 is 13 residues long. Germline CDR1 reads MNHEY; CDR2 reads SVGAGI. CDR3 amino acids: CASSYLGGETQYF. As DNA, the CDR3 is TGTGCCAGCAGTTACTTAGGGGGCGAGACCCAGTACTTC.

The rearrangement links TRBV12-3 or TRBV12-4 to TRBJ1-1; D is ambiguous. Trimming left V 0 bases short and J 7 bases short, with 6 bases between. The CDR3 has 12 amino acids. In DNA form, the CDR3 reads TGTGCCAGCAGTTTAGCCTATTATGAAGCTTTCTTT. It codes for CASSLAYYEAFF.

CDR3 sequence reads: CATLDRGAGELFF. The CDR3 DNA reads as TGTGCCACCCTGGACAGGGGGGCCGGGGAGCTGTTTTTT. This chain links TRBV28 with TRBJ2-2; 10 nucleotides align to TRBD1. With 10 bases clipped from V and 6 bases from J, the junction kept 5 bases outside the gene matches. Germline lookup yields CDR1 MDHEN and CDR2 SYDVKM. CDR3 size: 13 residues. Full variable domain (remainder filled in from reference TRBV28 and TRBJ2-2): DVKVTQSSRYLVKRTGEKVFLECVQDMDHENMFWYRQDPGLGLRLIYFSYDVKMKEKGDIPEGYSVSREKKERFSLILESASTNQTSMYLCATLDRGAGELFFGEGSRLTVL.

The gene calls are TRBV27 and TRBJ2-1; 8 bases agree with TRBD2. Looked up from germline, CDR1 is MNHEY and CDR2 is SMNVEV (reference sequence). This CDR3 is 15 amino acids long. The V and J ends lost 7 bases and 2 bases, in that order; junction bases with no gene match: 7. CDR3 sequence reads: CASTLTGGPYNEQFF. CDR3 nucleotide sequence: TGTGCCAGCACCCTAACGGGGGGGCCCTACAATGAGCAGTTCTTC.